This T cell receptor (beta chain) was documented in a study of blood T cells in healthy people across ages. The second PCR ran about 6 to 11 cycles with a sample-barcoded 5' primer and J-beta primers. TCRdb redid the calling of the 5' RACE reads with MiXCR, one entry per CDR3 protein. Among over 500,000 distinct CDR3 sequences, about 26% were seen once, and the ten largest hold roughly 3.5%. These records were also assigned to another study, of T cells of mothers and their children. That source notes: The study recruited three healthy Caucasian mothers and their six children as donors. There were over 8 million TCR beta CDR3 reads from each mother and roughly 3 million from each child.

The clonotype comes from a boy aged 2 to 9 in good health. Sequenced: blood.

For the CDR3, the DNA is TGTGCCAGCAGCATAACGGGACTAGCTATTGAGCAGTTCTTC. Translating it yields CASSITGLAIEQFF. The chain is built from TRBV7-9 and TRBJ2-5; 9 nucleotides line up with TRBD2. TRBJ2-1 explains the end of the DNA better; the J call may be wrong. The CDR3 is 14 amino acids. CDR1 SEHNR and CDR2 FQNEAQ come from the germline V gene (reference sequence).